The 20 T cell receptor beta chains presented below share a single source sample, sequenced in a study of molecular identifiers for immune sequencing clone quantification. TCRdb re-called the PCR reads with MiXCR, one entry per CDR3 protein. This table holds thousands of distinct CDR3 sequences, roughly a third found once. The source material was naive CD8+ T cells from blood, with Jurkat cell RNA spiked in. The sample's subset: FACS-sorted CD8+CD4-CCR7+CD45RA+ naive T cells. These receptors all stem from a human donor in good health. Some libraries in this study had Jurkat cell RNA spiked in.

This clonotype has more than one count but fewer than ten. The rearrangement links TRBV7-6 to TRBJ2-7; either TRBD1 or TRBD2 may supply D (5 bases each). V was trimmed by 1 base and J by 6 bases, leaving 7 bases between them. CDR3 size: 12 residues. Germline loops: CDR1 SGHVS, CDR2 FNYEAQ. CDR3 in amino acids: CASSLGGVEQYF. The CDR3 DNA sequence: TGTGCCAGCAGCTTAGGAGGGGTCGAGCAGTACTTC.

This clonotype has a single count. One end of the junction is discordant with germline, which a read error may explain. The gene calls are TRBV9 and TRBJ2-3; no definite D call. Germline-derived CDR1 and CDR2 are SGDLS and YYNGEE. This CDR3 contains 12 residues. CDR3 DNA: TGTGCCAGCAGTCACCCCACAGATGCGCAGTATTTT. The encoded protein is CASSHPTDAQYF.

As regards this clonotype: A much more abundant neighbour one base away suggests this may be a read error. V gene TRBV7-9 combines with J gene TRBJ2-3; a possible D gene is TRBD1 (5 bases). This CDR3 has 13 amino acids. Germline-derived CDR1 and CDR2 are SEHNR and FQNEAQ (reference sequence). V shed 6 bases and J shed 7 bases, with 14 bases lying between them. CDR3 DNA: TGTGCCAGCAGTCCACAGGAAAGTAATACGCAGTATTTT. Its translation: CASSPQESNTQYF.

This clonotype was detected only once. V usage is TRBV7-6 and J usage is TRBJ2-7, with 11 bases identical to TRBD1. Per germline, CDR1 SGHVS and CDR2 FNYEAQ. V lost 4 bases to trimming and J lost 6 bases; unmatched junction nucleotides: 8. The length of the CDR3 is 15 residues. CDR3: CASSSTTGQGGEQYF. The CDR3 region has the DNA TGTGCCAGCAGCTCGACTACGGGACAGGGGGGCGAGCAGTACTTC.

This clonotype appeared a few times. This sequence joins TRBV10-3 and TRBJ2-1; D remains unclear. Per germline, CDR1 ENHRY and CDR2 SYGVKD. The length of the CDR3 is 13 residues. Trimming cost V 0 bases and J 6 bases, with 6 bases left between them. The CDR3 nucleotides read TGTGCCATCAGTGAGTCTTGGGGCAATGAGCAGTTCTTC. Translated, it gives CAISESWGNEQFF.

This clonotype was counted a few times. The V and J genes are TRBV4-3 and TRBJ2-7, with TRBD1 matching over 9 bases. V lost 2 bases to trimming and J lost 2 bases; unmatched junction nucleotides: 7. Germline V gene lookup returns CDR1 LGHNA and CDR2 YSLEER. The CDR3 runs 16 residues. The CDR3 sequence is CASSQTPGQGTYEQYF. CDR3 DNA: TGCGCCAGCAGCCAAACTCCAGGACAGGGGACCTACGAGCAGTACTTC.

The chain carries TRBV13 and TRBJ2-5; 7 nucleotides agree with TRBD2. There are 19 residues in the CDR3. The V and J ends lost 1 base and 2 bases, in that order; junction bases with no gene match: 16. Germline CDR1 is PRHDT and CDR2 is FYEKMQ (reference sequence). CDR3: CASSLAHYCGRLDQETQYF. In nucleotides, the CDR3 is TGTGCCAGCAGCTTAGCCCACTATTGCGGGAGATTAGATCAAGAGACCCAGTACTTC.

The CDR3 coding sequence is TGTGCCACCCGACCCTACAGGGGGCCGAGCACAGATACGCAGTATTTT. This sequence encodes CATRPYRGPSTDTQYF. V gene TRBV28 combines with J gene TRBJ2-3; the match to TRBD1 covers 9 bases. Germline CDR1 is MDHEN and CDR2 is SYDVKM. The CDR3 has 16 residues. V was pared by 10 bases and J by 0 bases, with 11 bases of the junction left unmatched.

This clonotype was recorded once. The chain joins TRBV11-2 to TRBJ2-7; weak D call: TRBD2 (5 bases). Trimming left V 0 bases short and J 3 bases short, with 9 bases between. Germline CDR1 SGHAT, CDR2 FQNNGV. This CDR3 spans 14 amino acids. The CDR3 bases are TGTGCCAGCAGCTTAGATCTCGGGAACTACGAGCAGTACTTC. It yields the protein CASSLDLGNYEQYF.

V is TRBV29-1 and J is TRBJ2-7, with unresolved D. Germline V gives CDR1 SQVTM, CDR2 ANQGSEA. The V end lost 4 bases, the J end lost 2 bases, and 9 bases lay between the germline ends. The CDR3 is 12 residues long. The CDR3 bases are TGCAGCGTTGCGAAGGTGGCCTACGAGCAGTACTTC. It encodes CSVAKVAYEQYF.

This chain uses TRBV5-4 with TRBJ2-5, with TRBD2 matching over 7 bases. After removal of 0 bases from V and 3 bases from J, the junction contained 8 bases not matched to a gene. Germline V gene sequence: CDR1 SGHNT, CDR2 YYREEE (reference sequence). CDR3 size: 16 residues. DNA for the CDR3: TGTGCCAGCAGCTTGGAGGGCGGGAGAATTGAAGAGACCCAGTACTTC. Translation gives CASSLEGGRIEETQYF. Full variable domain (missing parts from reference TRBV5-4 and TRBJ2-5): ETGVTQSPTHLIKTRGQQVTLRCSSQSGHNTVSWYQQALGQGPQFIFQYYREEENGRGNFPPRFSGLQFPNYSSELNVNALELDDSALYLCASSLEGGRIEETQYFGPGTRLLVL.

Notes on this clonotype: This could be a read error, since a much larger clone is one nucleotide away. V is TRBV28 and J is TRBJ2-3; D perhaps matches TRBD1 (6 bases). Trimming removed 6 bases at V and 5 bases at J, with 18 bases between. Germline V lookup: CDR1 MDHEN, CDR2 SYDVKM. The CDR3 is 15 amino acids. The CDR3 spells CASRFGGAGRDTQYF. Written as DNA, the CDR3 is TGTGCCAGCAGATTTGGGGGCGCCGGTAGAGATACGCAGTATTTT. Variable domain in full (rest from reference TRBV28 and TRBJ2-3): DVKVTQSSRYLVKRTGEKVFLECVQDMDHENMFWYRQDPGLGLRLIYFSYDVKMKEKGDIPEGYSVSREKKERFSLILESASTNQTSMYLCASRFGGAGRDTQYFGPGTRLTVL.

This chain links TRBV28 with TRBJ2-7, with D possibly called TRBD1 or TRBD2 (5 bases each). The V and J ends lost 7 bases and 3 bases respectively, with 19 bases between them. Germline V gene sequence: CDR1 MDHEN, CDR2 SYDVKM. The CDR3 totals 15 residues. CDR3 in amino acids: CASTYRPGTRYEQYF. The CDR3 DNA follows: TGTGCCAGCACTTACCGACCCGGGACCCGCTACGAGCAGTACTTC. The full variable domain, rest sourced from reference TRBV28 and TRBJ2-7, is DVKVTQSSRYLVKRTGEKVFLECVQDMDHENMFWYRQDPGLGLRLIYFSYDVKMKEKGDIPEGYSVSREKKERFSLILESASTNQTSMYLCASTYRPGTRYEQYFGPGTRLTVT.

This clonotype is labeled as medium-sized. This rearrangement joins TRBV7-9 to TRBJ1-1; TRBD1 matches 8 bases. The CDR3 is made up of 12 amino acids. J lost 7 bases, V lost 6 bases, and 4 bases had no gene match. CDR1 is SEHNR and CDR2 is FQNEAQ in the germline V gene (reference sequence). CDR3 residues: CASRDDRGEAFF. Written as DNA, the CDR3 is TGTGCCAGCAGAGACGACAGGGGTGAAGCTTTCTTT.

The chain recombines TRBV5-6 with TRBJ2-3; 14 bases align to TRBD2. The junction had 13 bases not matched to a gene; V was cut back by 4 bases and J by 6 bases. The CDR3 is 18 residues long. Germline values: CDR1 SGHDT, CDR2 YYEEEE. CDR3 DNA: TGTGCCAGCAGCCTAAGGCCGGGACTAGCGGGAGTAAGGGATACGCAGTATTTT. It encodes CASSLRPGLAGVRDTQYF.

This clonotype is judged medium-sized. This rearrangement joins TRBV12-3 or TRBV12-4 to TRBJ2-1; 14 nucleotides match TRBD2. This CDR3 has 13 amino acids. J was trimmed by 7 bases and V by 8 bases; bases with no gene match: 1. CDR3 DNA: TGTGCCAGCGGGACTAGCGGGAGTAATGAGCAGTTCTTC. Translated, it gives CASGTSGSNEQFF.

This clonotype was recorded a few times. V usage is TRBV7-9 and J usage is TRBJ2-3; D ambiguous. Germline V lookup: CDR1 SEHNR, CDR2 FQNEAQ (reference sequence). V gave up 5 bases and J gave up 0 bases, with 12 bases separating them. CDR3 length: 15 residues. CDR3 in amino acids: CASSPETTSTDTQYF. CDR3 nucleotides: TGTGCCAGCAGCCCAGAGACCACTAGCACAGATACGCAGTATTTT. The full variable domain, in which reference TRBV7-9 and TRBJ2-3 provide the parts outside the CDR3, is DTGVSQNPRHKITKRGQNVTFRCDPISEHNRLYWYRQTLGQGPEFLTYFQNEAQLEKSRLLSDRFSAERPKGSFSTLEIQRTEQGDSAMYLCASSPETTSTDTQYFGPGTRLTVL.

Judged by abundance, this clonotype is medium-sized. The chain carries TRBV20-1 and TRBJ2-5, with D possibly being TRBD1 (5 bases). The V end was cut by 6 bases, the J end by 1 base, with 12 bases between. CDR3 length: 13 residues. The germline CDR1 and CDR2 sequences are DFQATT and SNEGSKA (reference sequence). The CDR3 loop reads CSARTLSQETQYF. The DNA of the CDR3 is TGCAGTGCAAGGACACTCTCCCAAGAGACCCAGTACTTC.

This clonotype was detected only a few times. The V gene is TRBV27, the J gene TRBJ1-1; D uncertain. Trimming stripped 6 bases from V and 6 bases from J, with 17 bases between. Germline V lookup: CDR1 MNHEY, CDR2 SMNVEV (reference sequence). There are 14 residues in the CDR3. The CDR3 region is CASSRGRIIPEAFF. The CDR3, as DNA: TGTGCCAGCAGCCGCGGGAGAATTATCCCTGAAGCTTTCTTT.

The chain links TRBV29-1 to TRBJ2-6; D unclear. Germline V gives CDR1 SQVTM, CDR2 ANQGSEA. V was trimmed by 2 bases and J by 4 bases, leaving 6 bases between them. There are 13 residues in the CDR3. CDR3 sequence: CSVEKPGANVLTF. CDR3 nucleotides: TGCAGCGTTGAAAAGCCAGGGGCCAACGTCCTGACTTTC.